Listed here are 3 T cell receptor beta chains from one sample, sequenced in a study of Graves' ophthalmopathy and Graves' hyperthyroidism (dated by TCRdb to 2017 to 2018). The sequencing machine was an Illumina HiSeq 2000. For repertoire sequencing, TCR beta CDR3 regions were amplified from RNA transcripts. The first round was an RT-PCR using HTBI primers with the Qiagen OneStep RT-PCR kit, and this first round was followed by a second-round multiplex PCR, then size selection and purification. TCRdb took the public reads, trimmed them with fastp at Q25, ran MiXCR for clone calling and kept in-frame beta chains. All rows with the same CDR3 protein become a single entry with the most common DNA and genes. The sample data list around 660,000 distinct CDR3 sequences, and just over 40% of these were observed just once. The top ten clones comprise 3.3% of the sample. The sequencing sample was made of peripheral blood. Receptor source: an adult man with Graves' ophthalmopathy.

This clonotype was detected ten times or more. V and J are TRBV19 and TRBJ1-5; 8 bases are shared with TRBD1. Germline lookup yields CDR1 LNHDA and CDR2 SQIVND (reference sequence). After removal of 5 bases from V and 6 bases from J, the junction contained 6 bases not matched to a gene. The CDR3 extends over 14 amino acids. As DNA, the CDR3 is TGTGCCAGTAGTCCGACAGGGGACACTCAGCCCCAGCATTTT. Translation gives CASSPTGDTQPQHF.

This sequence joins TRBV5-1 and TRBJ1-4, with 9 bases matching TRBD1. Germline values: CDR1 SGHRS, CDR2 YFSETQ. The CDR3 is 15 residues long. After removal of 4 bases from V and 4 bases from J, the junction contained 5 bases not matched to a gene. This chain's CDR3 is CASSHRDRDNEKLFF. The CDR3 nucleotides are TGCGCCAGCAGCCACCGGGACAGGGATAATGAAAAACTGTTTTTT.

The rearrangement links TRBV25-1 to TRBJ2-5; D call uncertain. Germline V gives CDR1 MGHDK, CDR2 SYGVNS. This CDR3 is 14 amino acids long. V was cut by 7 bases and J by 5 bases, with 17 bases left in between. The CDR3 DNA follows: TGTGCCAGCATCTCCCAGAACGGTTGGGAGACCCAGTACTTC. The encoded protein is CASISQNGWETQYF.